A single sample gave rise to the 7 T cell receptor beta chains below, sequenced in a study of OX40 agonist ivuxolimab in advanced cancers. Generated by immunoSEQ multiplex PCR, the TCRdb table keeps only in-frame clones and is missing some. The table has fewer than 85,000 clones, about 90% seen once. Sequences were derived from CD4+ or CD8+ T cells sorted from blood, sampled in a trial of the OX40 agonist ivuxolimab. The receptor set was obtained from an adult with an advanced solid tumor such as melanoma, head and neck, liver or kidney cancer.

The chain recombines TRBV28 with TRBJ2-1; 14 nucleotides agree with TRBD2. The CDR3 is 16 amino acids. Trimming at V came to 6 bases and at J to 7 bases, leaving 8 bases not matched to a gene. Germline V gene lookup returns CDR1 MDHEN and CDR2 SYDVKM. The CDR3 nucleotides are TGTGCCAGCAGCTCAGGGACTAGCGGGAGCTTGAATGAGCAGTTCTTC. Its protein product is CASSSGTSGSLNEQFF. The full variable domain, completed using reference TRBV28 and TRBJ2-1, is DVKVTQSSRYLVKRTGEKVFLECVQDMDHENMFWYRQDPGLGLRLIYFSYDVKMKEKGDIPEGYSVSREKKERFSLILESASTNQTSMYLCASSSGTSGSLNEQFFGPGTRLTVL.

This chain joins TRBV30 and TRBJ1-1; D gene ambiguous. The CDR3 consists of 15 residues. Deletions cut 0 bases from V and 6 bases from J, with 17 bases between. Germline assignment: CDR1 GTSNPN and CDR2 SVGIG (reference sequence). CDR3 in DNA: TGTGCCTGGAGTGTAGGGCCCTGGCAAACCCCTGAAGCTTTCTTT. Translated: CAWSVGPWQTPEAFF. The full variable domain, with the rest looked up from reference TRBV30 and TRBJ1-1, is SQTIHQWPATLVQPVGSPLSLECTVEGTSNPNLYWYRQAAGRGLQLLFYSVGIGQISSEVPQNLSASRPQDRQFILSSKKLLLSDSGFYLCAWSVGPWQTPEAFFGQGTRLTVV.

V and J are TRBV6-4 and TRBJ2-2; no reliable D call. Germline loops: CDR1 MRHNA, CDR2 SNTAGT. V lost 3 bases and J lost 2, with 13 bases in between. The CDR3 contains 16 residues. Here the CDR3 DNA reads TGTGCCAGCAGTGAATGGCTTACAATTAACACCGGGGAGCTGTTTTTT. As protein: CASSEWLTINTGELFF.

V usage is TRBV7-9 and J usage is TRBJ1-4, with D possibly being TRBD1 (5 bases). Germline-derived CDR1 and CDR2 are SEHNR and FQNEAQ (reference sequence). This CDR3 is built from 14 residues. V was pared by 4 bases and J by 7 bases, with 13 bases between. The CDR3 sequence is CASSSPRRGEKLFF. DNA for the CDR3: TGTGCCAGCAGCTCCCCCCGGAGGGGTGAAAAACTGTTTTTT.

The chain is built from TRBV7-2 and TRBJ2-5; D not resolved. The germline V and J ends were trimmed by 2 bases and 2 bases, with 0 bases remaining between them. In germline, CDR1 is SGHTA, CDR2 FQGNSA. This CDR3 spans 11 amino acids. CDR3 sequence: CASSLQETQYF. In DNA form, the CDR3 reads TGTGCCAGCAGCTTACAAGAGACCCAGTACTTC.

V usage is TRBV19 and J usage is TRBJ2-1; perhaps D is TRBD1 or TRBD2 (5 bases each). The germline gives CDR1 LNHDA, CDR2 SQIVND (reference sequence). The CDR3 covers 13 residues. V lost 1 base to trimming and J lost 9 bases, with 10 bases between them. CDR3 DNA sequence: TGTGCCAGTAGTATAGTTTCGGGGCCTGAGCAGTTCTTC. Translation gives CASSIVSGPEQFF. The full variable domain, its missing parts supplied by reference TRBV19 and TRBJ2-1, is DGGITQSPKYLFRKEGQNVTLSCEQNLNHDAMYWYRQDPGQGLRLIYYSQIVNDFQKGDIAEGYSVSREKKESFPLTVTSAQKNPTAFYLCASSIVSGPEQFFGPGTRLTVL.

The V gene is TRBV5-5, the J gene TRBJ2-1; TRBD2 aligns across 9 bases. Trimming removed 0 bases from V and 2 bases from J; junction bases left unmatched: 6. Germline CDR1 reads SGHKS; CDR2 reads YYEKEE (reference sequence). The CDR3 sequence is 17 residues long. CDR3 nucleotide sequence: TGTGCCAGCAGCTTGGCCCCGCTAGCGGGGACCTACAATGAGCAGTTCTTC. This sequence encodes CASSLAPLAGTYNEQFF.